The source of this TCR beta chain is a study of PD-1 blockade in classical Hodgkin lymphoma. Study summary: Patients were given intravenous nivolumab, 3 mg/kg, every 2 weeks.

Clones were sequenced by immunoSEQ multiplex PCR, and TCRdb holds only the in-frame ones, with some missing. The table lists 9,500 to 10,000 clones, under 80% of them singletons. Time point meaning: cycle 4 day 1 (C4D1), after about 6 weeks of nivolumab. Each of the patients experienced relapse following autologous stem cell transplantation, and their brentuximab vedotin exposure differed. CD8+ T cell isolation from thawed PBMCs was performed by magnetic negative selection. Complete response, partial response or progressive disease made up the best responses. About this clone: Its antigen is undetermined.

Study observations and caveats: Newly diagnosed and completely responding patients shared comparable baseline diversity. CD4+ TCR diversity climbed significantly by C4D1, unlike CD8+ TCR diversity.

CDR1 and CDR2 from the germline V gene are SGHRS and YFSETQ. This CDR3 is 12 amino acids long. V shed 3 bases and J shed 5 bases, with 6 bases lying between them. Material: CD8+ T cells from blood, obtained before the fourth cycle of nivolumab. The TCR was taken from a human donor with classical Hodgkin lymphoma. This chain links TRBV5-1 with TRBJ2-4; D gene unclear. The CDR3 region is CASSSRENIQYF. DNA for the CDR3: TGCGCCAGCAGCTCTAGGGAAAACATTCAGTACTTC. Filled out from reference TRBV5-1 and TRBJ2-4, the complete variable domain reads KAGVTQTPRYLIKTRGQQVTLSCSPISGHRSVSWYQQTPGQGLQFLFEYFSETQRNKGNFPGRFSGRQFSNSRSEMNVSTLELGDSALYLCASSSRENIQYFGAGTRLSVL.